What follows are 10 T cell receptor beta chains derived from one specimen sequenced in a study of blood T cell repertoires in COVID-19. Sequencing was performed with immunoSEQ multiplex PCR; in TCRdb, only in-frame clones are kept and a portion is missing. Counted here are about 140,000 clones, around 84% occurring once; the ten biggest clones make up under 10%. Input material: peripheral blood. The receptors come from a man younger than 40 with COVID-19, enrolled during active disease.

The rearrangement uses TRBV29-1 and TRBJ1-2, with D maybe TRBD1 (6 bases). V lost 4 bases and J 11 bases, leaving 11 bases between the germline ends. The CDR3 has 10 amino acids. Germline CDR1 SQVTM, CDR2 ANQGSEA. The CDR3 here is CSVVRGSYTF. For the CDR3, the DNA is TGCAGCGTTGTCAGGGGAAGTTACACCTTC.

The chain joins TRBV6-2 or TRBV6-3 to TRBJ2-3; possibly TRBD2 for D (6 bases). The CDR3 runs 16 residues. Trimming stripped 5 bases from V and 1 base from J, with 16 bases between. Germline V gene lookup returns CDR1 MNHEY and CDR2 SVGEGT. The DNA for the CDR3 is TGTGCCAGCAGTAGGGGCGGGGTCGTAGGCACAGATACGCAGTATTTT. This gives the protein CASSRGGVVGTDTQYF.

Details on this clone: One junction end disagrees with the germline gene, perhaps due to a read error. The chain employs TRBV6-5 and TRBJ2-3; D is perhaps TRBD2 (5 bases). Per germline, CDR1 MNHEY and CDR2 SVGAGI. CDR3 length: 16 residues. The CDR3 nucleotides are TGTGCCAGCAGTTACTCCCAAGCGGCTAGCACAGATGCGCAGTATTTT. This translates into CASSYSQAASTDAQYF.

The V gene is TRBV28, the J gene TRBJ2-7, with D possibly being TRBD2 (5 bases). The ends were cut back, 7 bases at V and 5 bases at J, with 24 bases in the middle. Germline values: CDR1 MDHEN, CDR2 SYDVKM. The CDR3 has 16 residues. In nucleotides, the CDR3 is TGTGCCAGCAATTCCCCTCGGACTCATGGAACCCACGAGCAGTACTTC. It codes for CASNSPRTHGTHEQYF. Combining the CDR3 with reference TRBV28 and TRBJ2-7 gives the whole variable domain DVKVTQSSRYLVKRTGEKVFLECVQDMDHENMFWYRQDPGLGLRLIYFSYDVKMKEKGDIPEGYSVSREKKERFSLILESASTNQTSMYLCASNSPRTHGTHEQYFGPGTRLTVT.

The table lists this clone with many counts. The genes are TRBV6-1 and TRBJ2-1; 9 bases match TRBD2. CDR3 length: 15 amino acids. Germline loops: CDR1 MNHNS, CDR2 SASEGT. V shed 1 base and J 3 bases; nucleotides not matched to a gene: 1. CDR3 protein: CASSEGTSDYNEQFF. In nucleotides, the CDR3 is TGTGCCAGCAGTGAAGGGACTAGCGACTACAATGAGCAGTTCTTC.

The rearrangement joins TRBV9 to TRBJ2-3; the match to TRBD1 covers 9 bases. Germline CDR1 is SGDLS and CDR2 is YYNGEE. The CDR3 is 16 amino acids. V shed 2 bases and J 4 bases; nucleotides not matched to a gene: 8. The CDR3 coding sequence is TGTGCCAGCAGCGTTCCCGGGACAGGGTTTTCAGATACGCAGTATTTT. Protein sequence: CASSVPGTGFSDTQYF.

The J gene is TRBJ2-5, the V gene TRBV5-6; TRBD2 aligns across 10 bases. The CDR3 length is 17 residues. With 0 bases clipped from V and 4 bases from J, the junction kept 9 bases outside the gene matches. CDR1 and CDR2 (germline): SGHDT, YYEEEE. The CDR3 coding sequence is TGTGCCAGCAGCTTGGGGGCCGGTAGCGGGAGGTTAGAGACCCAGTACTTC. Its protein is CASSLGAGSGRLETQYF.

The chain links TRBV6-5 to TRBJ1-1, with D possibly matching TRBD1 (6 bases). Germline CDR1 is MNHEY and CDR2 is SVGAGI. The CDR3 loop spans 13 amino acids. V shed 4 bases and J shed 7 bases, with 13 bases lying between them. CDR3: CASSLDRRFEAFF. The CDR3 DNA follows: TGTGCCAGCAGTTTGGACAGACGATTTGAAGCTTTCTTT.

The chain combines TRBV18 with TRBJ2-7, with 10 bases fitting TRBD2. The CDR3 runs to 17 residues. The germline V gene encodes CDR1 KGHSH and CDR2 LQKENI. Trimming removed 3 bases from V and 0 bases from J; junction bases left unmatched: 8. The chain's CDR3 is CASSPVPGLASSYEQYF. CDR3 sequence (DNA): TGTGCCAGCTCACCGGTGCCGGGACTAGCGAGCTCCTACGAGCAGTACTTC.

The chain employs TRBV5-1 and TRBJ1-3; 7 bases fit TRBD1. The CDR3 spans 14 residues. V lost 3 bases and J lost 2; bases outside the gene matches: 2. The germline V gene encodes CDR1 SGHRS and CDR2 YFSETQ. CDR3 in DNA: TGCGCCAGCAGCTCCGGGACAGCTGGAAACACCATATATTTT. Encoded protein: CASSSGTAGNTIYF.